The 5 T cell receptor delta chains below were found in one sample sequenced in a study of γδ T cells in repeated Plasmodium falciparum infection. TCRdb called clones anew from the multiplex PCR reads with CATT. The table lists tens of thousands of delta-chain clones, 1.5% to 2% of them singletons. Vgamma9/Vdelta2+ and Vdelta2-negative gammadelta T cells were flow-sorted from PBMC for bulk sequencing. The sequencing input was gamma-delta T cells from blood. The receptors shown here come from a pool of human donors (malaria-infected and uninfected, not separated).

About this clone: A read error likely explains this, since a far larger clone differs by one base. The chain combines TRDV1 with TRDJ1, with D uncertain. Assignment of the J gene here rests on matching the DNA to germline, because TCRdb gives none. V was pared by 1 base and J by 0 bases, with 21 bases between. Germline CDR1 reads TSWWSYY; CDR2 reads QGS. The CDR3 contains 19 residues. The DNA of the CDR3 is TGTGCTCTTGGGGAACCCGAACGGGGTATACCCTTGTACACCGATAAACTCATCTTT. Translated, it gives CALGEPERGIPLYTDKLIF.

A remark on this clone: This DNA translates differently at residue 6 from the TCRdb protein, which is that of a much larger clone; a read error is likely, and the protein shown is the DNA's own translation. The rearrangement joins TRDV2 to TRDJ1; D unclear. There are 16 residues in the CDR3. Per the germline V gene, CDR1 is GEAIGNYY and CDR2 is EKD. Trimming pared 0 bases from V and 0 bases from J, leaving 13 bases between. The CDR3, as DNA: TGTGCCTGTGACACCGTGGTGGGTGACTACACCGATAAACTCATCTTT. It yields the protein CACDTVVGDYTDKLIF.

As regards this clone: TCRdb's listed protein matches a much larger clone and diverges from this DNA's translation at residue 6, likely through a read error; the protein shown comes from the DNA. The chain is built from TRDV1 and TRDJ1; 10 bases are shared with TRDD3. The trim removed 3 bases at V and 0 bases at J, leaving 22 bases unmatched. Per germline, CDR1 TSWWSYY and CDR2 QGS. The CDR3 is made up of 22 amino acids. The CDR3 sequence is CALGEASRYWGMGIPYTDKLIF. In DNA, the CDR3 is TGTGCTCTTGGGGAGGCTTCCCGGTACTGGGGGATGGGGATACCGTACACCGATAAACTCATCTTT.

As regards this clone: This sequence is one base from a far larger clone and is likely a read error. Other nucleotide sequences in the sample specify the same CDR3. No J gene was named, though the V gene is TRDV1; the DNA was not used to check the table's D call, TRDD3. CDR3 length: 17 residues. The germline V gene encodes CDR1 TSWWSYY and CDR2 QGS. The CDR3 coding sequence is TGTGCTCTTGGGGAACTCATGACCCTGGCGTACACCGATAAGCTCATCTTT. Protein product: CALGELMTLAYTDKLIF.

This clone was recorded a few times. A far larger clone is just one base off, so this is likely a read error. The same CDR3 is also encoded by other DNA sequences in this sample. This chain links TRDV1 with TRDJ1; TRDD3 agrees at 12 bases. The J gene was missing in TCRdb and was found by matching the end of the DNA to germline. After removal of 0 bases from V and 8 bases from J, the junction contained 16 bases not matched to a gene. Germline V CDR1 and CDR2: TSWWSYY, QGS. This CDR3 spans 19 amino acids. The CDR3 region has the DNA TGTGCTCTTGGGGAACTGGTCCGAATACTGGGGGATACCGGGGACAAACTCATCTTT. It is translated as CALGELVRILGDTGDKLIF.